One T cell receptor beta chain is described in this entry. TCRdb's copy holds only in-frame clones and misses some; the assay was immunoSEQ multiplex PCR. In the table there are around 110,000 clones, approximately 83% of which are singletons. Germline-derived CDR1 and CDR2 are MGHRA and YSYEKL. The ends lost 4 bases at V and 3 bases at J; junction bases unmatched: 7. The CDR3 consists of 15 residues. The data derive from a study of T cell responses to AZD1222 COVID-19 vaccine. The source was peripheral blood, collected on day 0 of MenACWY control vaccination. The chain couples TRBV4-1 to TRBJ2-5; 8 nucleotides line up with TRBD2. This sequence originates from an adult in good health. The CDR3 region is CASSRDGTRKETQYF. The CDR3 DNA follows: TGCGCCAGCAGCCGGGACGGGACTAGGAAAGAGACCCAGTACTTC.